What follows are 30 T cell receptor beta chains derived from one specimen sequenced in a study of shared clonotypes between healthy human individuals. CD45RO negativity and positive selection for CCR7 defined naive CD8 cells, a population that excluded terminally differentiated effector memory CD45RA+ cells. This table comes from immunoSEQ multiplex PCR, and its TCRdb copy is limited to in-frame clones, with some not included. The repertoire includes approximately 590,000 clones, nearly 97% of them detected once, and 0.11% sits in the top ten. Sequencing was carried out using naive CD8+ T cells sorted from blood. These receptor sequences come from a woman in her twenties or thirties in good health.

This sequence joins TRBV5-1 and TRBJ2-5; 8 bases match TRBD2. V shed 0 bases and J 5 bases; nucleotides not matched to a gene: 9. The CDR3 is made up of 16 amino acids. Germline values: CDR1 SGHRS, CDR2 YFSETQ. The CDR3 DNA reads TGCGCCAGCAGCTTGGCGGCAAGCGGGAGTTGGGAGACCCAGTACTTC. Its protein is CASSLAASGSWETQYF.

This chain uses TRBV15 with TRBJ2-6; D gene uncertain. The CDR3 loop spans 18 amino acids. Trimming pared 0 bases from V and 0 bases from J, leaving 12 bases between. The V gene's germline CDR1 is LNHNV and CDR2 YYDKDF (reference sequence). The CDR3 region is CATSRDWEVISGANVLTF. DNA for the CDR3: TGTGCCACCAGCAGAGATTGGGAAGTGATCTCTGGGGCCAACGTCCTGACTTTC. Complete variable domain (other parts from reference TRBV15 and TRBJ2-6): DAMVIQNPRYQVTQFGKPVTLSCSQTLNHNVMYWYQQKSSQAPKLLFHYYDKDFNNEADTPDNFQSRRPNTSFCFLDIRSPGLGDTAMYLCATSRDWEVISGANVLTFGAGSRLTVL.

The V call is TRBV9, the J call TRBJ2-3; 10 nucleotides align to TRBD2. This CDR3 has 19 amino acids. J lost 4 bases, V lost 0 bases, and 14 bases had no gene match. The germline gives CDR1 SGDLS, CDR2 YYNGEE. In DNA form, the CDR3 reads TGTGCCAGCAGCGTAGCTACCAGCGGGAGGGCCCTCGGGCCAGATACGCAGTATTTT. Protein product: CASSVATSGRALGPDTQYF. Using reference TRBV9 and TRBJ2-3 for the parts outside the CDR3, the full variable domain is DSGVTQTPKHLITATGQRVTLRCSPRSGDLSVYWYQQSLDQGLQFLIQYYNGEERAKGNILERFSAQQFPDLHSELNLSSLELGDSALYFCASSVATSGRALGPDTQYFGPGTRLTVL.

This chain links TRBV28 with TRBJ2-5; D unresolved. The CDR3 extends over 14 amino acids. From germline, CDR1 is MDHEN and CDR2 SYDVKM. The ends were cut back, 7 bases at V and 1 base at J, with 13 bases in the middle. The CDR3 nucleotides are TGTGCCAGCACACGGTGGCAGGTCCAAGAGACCCAGTACTTC. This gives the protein CASTRWQVQETQYF.

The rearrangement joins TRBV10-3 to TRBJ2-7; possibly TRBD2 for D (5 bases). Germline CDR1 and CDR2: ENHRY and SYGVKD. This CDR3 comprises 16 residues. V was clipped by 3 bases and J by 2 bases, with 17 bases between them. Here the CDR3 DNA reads TGTGCCATCAGTGAAGAAGGCGGTGGGAGTCCCTACGAGCAGTACTTC. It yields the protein CAISEEGGGSPYEQYF.

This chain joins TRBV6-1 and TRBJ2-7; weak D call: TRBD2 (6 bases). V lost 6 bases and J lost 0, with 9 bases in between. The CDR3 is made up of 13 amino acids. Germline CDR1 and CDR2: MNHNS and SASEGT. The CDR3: CASSNSGSYEQYF. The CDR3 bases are TGTGCCAGCAGCAATAGCGGCTCCTACGAGCAGTACTTC.

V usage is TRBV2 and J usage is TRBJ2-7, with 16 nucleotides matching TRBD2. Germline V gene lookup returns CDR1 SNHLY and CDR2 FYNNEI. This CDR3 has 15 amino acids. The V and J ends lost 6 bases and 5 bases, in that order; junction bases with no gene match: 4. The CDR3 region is CASRGLAGGPDEQYF. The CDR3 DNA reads TGTGCCAGCAGGGGACTAGCGGGAGGGCCGGACGAGCAGTACTTC. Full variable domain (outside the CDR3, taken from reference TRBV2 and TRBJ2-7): EPEVTQTPSHQVTQMGQEVILRCVPISNHLYFYWYRQILGQKVEFLVSFYNNEISEKSEIFDDQFSVERPDGSNFTLKIRSTKLEDSAMYFCASRGLAGGPDEQYFGPGTRLTVT.

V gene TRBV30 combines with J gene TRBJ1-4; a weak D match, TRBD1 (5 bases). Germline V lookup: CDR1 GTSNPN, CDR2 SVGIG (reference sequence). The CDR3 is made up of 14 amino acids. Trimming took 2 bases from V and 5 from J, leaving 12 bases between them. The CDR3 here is CAWSSGFGNEKLFF. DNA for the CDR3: TGTGCCTGGAGTTCAGGGTTTGGAAATGAAAAACTGTTTTTT.

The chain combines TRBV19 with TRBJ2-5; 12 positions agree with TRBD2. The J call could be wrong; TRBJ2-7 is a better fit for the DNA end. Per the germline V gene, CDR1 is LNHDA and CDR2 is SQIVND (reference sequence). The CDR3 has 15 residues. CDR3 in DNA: TGTGCCAGTAGCTCCGGGACTAGCGGGTCCTACGAGCAGTACTTC. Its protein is CASSSGTSGSYEQYF.

This chain's CDR3 is CASSGGKTGELFF. The CDR3 coding sequence is TGTGCCAGCTCAGGGGGGAAAACCGGGGAGCTGTTTTTT. The gene calls are TRBV11-2 and TRBJ2-2; D perhaps matches TRBD1 (7 bases). Trimming pared 8 bases from V and 5 bases from J, leaving 12 bases between. Germline CDR1 is SGHAT and CDR2 is FQNNGV. The CDR3 covers 13 residues.

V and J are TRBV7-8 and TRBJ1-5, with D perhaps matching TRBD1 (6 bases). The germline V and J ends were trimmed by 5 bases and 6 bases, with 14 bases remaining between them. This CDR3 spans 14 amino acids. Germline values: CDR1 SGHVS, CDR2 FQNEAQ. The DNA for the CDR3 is TGTGCCAGCAGCAACCTACAGGGAGTTCAGCCCCAGCATTTT. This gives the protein CASSNLQGVQPQHF.

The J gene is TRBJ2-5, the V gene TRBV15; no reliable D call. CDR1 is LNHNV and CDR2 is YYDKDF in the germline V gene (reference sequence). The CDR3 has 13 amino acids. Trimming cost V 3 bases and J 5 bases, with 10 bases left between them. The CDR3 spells CATSRSLEETQYF. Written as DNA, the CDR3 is TGTGCCACCAGCAGGTCGCTTGAGGAGACCCAGTACTTC.

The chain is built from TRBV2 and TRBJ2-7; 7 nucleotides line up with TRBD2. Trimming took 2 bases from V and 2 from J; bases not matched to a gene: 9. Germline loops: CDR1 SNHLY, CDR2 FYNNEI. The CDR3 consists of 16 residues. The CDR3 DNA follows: TGTGCCAGCAGTGAAAGCGGGGTAAGACGGGCCTACGAGCAGTACTTC. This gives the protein CASSESGVRRAYEQYF.

The CDR3 here is CASSLAGAETQYF. The CDR3 bases are TGTGCCAGCAGTTTGGCAGGGGCAGAGACCCAGTACTTC. The J gene is TRBJ2-5, the V gene TRBV27; perhaps TRBD1 as D (6 bases). Between the trimmed V and J ends, which lost 3 bases and 4 bases, there was a span of 9 bases. Looked up from germline, CDR1 is MNHEY and CDR2 is SMNVEV (reference sequence). There are 13 residues in the CDR3.

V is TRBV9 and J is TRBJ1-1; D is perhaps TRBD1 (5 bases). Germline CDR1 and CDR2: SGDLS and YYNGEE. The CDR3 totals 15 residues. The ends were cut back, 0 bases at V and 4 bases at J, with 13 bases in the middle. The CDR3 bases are TGTGCCAGCAGCGTAGTGGCAGGGTCAAGCACTGAAGCTTTCTTT. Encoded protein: CASSVVAGSSTEAFF.

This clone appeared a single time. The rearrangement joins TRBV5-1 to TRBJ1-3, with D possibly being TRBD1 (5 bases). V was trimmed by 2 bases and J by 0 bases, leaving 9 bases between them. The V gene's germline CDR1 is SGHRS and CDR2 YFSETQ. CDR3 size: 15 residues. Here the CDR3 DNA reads TGCGCCAGCAGCTTCGACAGTGGCTCTGGAAACACCATATATTTT. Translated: CASSFDSGSGNTIYF. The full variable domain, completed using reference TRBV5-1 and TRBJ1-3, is KAGVTQTPRYLIKTRGQQVTLSCSPISGHRSVSWYQQTPGQGLQFLFEYFSETQRNKGNFPGRFSGRQFSNSRSEMNVSTLELGDSALYLCASSFDSGSGNTIYFGEGSWLTVV.

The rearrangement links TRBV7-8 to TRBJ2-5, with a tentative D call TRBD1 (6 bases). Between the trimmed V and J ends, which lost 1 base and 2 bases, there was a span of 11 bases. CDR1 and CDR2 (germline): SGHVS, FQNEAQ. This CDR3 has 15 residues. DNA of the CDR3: TGTGCCAGCAGCTTAGAATTGGACAGACAAGAGACCCAGTACTTC. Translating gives CASSLELDRQETQYF.

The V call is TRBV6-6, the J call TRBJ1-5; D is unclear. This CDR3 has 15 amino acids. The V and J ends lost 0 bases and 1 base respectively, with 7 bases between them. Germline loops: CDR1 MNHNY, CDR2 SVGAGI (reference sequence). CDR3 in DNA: TGTGCCAGCAGTTACTCGGACGGGAGCAATCAGCCCCAGCATTTT. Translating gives CASSYSDGSNQPQHF.

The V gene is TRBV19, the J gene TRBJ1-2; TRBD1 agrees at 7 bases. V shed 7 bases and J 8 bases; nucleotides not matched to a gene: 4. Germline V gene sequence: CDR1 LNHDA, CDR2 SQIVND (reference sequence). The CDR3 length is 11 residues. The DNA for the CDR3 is TGTGCCAGTACGACAGGGCACGGCTACACCTTC. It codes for CASTTGHGYTF.

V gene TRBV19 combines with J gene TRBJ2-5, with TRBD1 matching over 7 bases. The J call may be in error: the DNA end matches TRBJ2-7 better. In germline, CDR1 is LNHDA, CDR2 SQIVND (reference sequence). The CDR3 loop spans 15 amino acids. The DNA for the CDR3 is TGTGCCAGTAGTAACCCGGGACAGCAATCCTACGAGCAGTACTTC. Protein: CASSNPGQQSYEQYF.

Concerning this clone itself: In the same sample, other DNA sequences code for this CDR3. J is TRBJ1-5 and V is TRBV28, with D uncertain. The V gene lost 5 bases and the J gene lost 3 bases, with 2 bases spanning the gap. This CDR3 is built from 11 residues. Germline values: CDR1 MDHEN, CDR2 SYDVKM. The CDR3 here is CASSTNQPQHF. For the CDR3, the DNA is TGTGCCAGCAGTACCAATCAGCCCCAGCATTTT.

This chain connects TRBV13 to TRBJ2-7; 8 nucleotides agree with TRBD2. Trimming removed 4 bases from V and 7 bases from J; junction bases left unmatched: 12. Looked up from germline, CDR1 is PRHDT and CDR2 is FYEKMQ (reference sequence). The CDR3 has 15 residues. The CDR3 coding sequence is TGTGCCAGCAGCTCTTCGGGAAGCGGGAGTCTGGAGCAGTACTTC. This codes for CASSSSGSGSLEQYF.

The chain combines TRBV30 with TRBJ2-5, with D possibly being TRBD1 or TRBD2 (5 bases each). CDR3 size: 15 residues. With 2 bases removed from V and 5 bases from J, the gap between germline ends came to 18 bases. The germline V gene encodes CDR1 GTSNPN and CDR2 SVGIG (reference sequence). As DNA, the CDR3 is TGTGCCTGGAGTTCGTACTTCGGGGCTGCGGAGACCCAGTACTTC. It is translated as CAWSSYFGAAETQYF.

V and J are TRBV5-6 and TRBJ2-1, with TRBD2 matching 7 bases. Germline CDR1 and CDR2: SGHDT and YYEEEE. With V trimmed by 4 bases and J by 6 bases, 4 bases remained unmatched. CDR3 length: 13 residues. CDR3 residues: CASSTPGGNEQFF. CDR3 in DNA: TGTGCCAGCAGCACGCCGGGAGGCAATGAGCAGTTCTTC.

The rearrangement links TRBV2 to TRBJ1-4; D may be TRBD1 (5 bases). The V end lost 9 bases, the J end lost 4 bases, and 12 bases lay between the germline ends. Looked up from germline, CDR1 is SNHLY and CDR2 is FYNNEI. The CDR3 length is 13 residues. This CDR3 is CARGGALNEKLFF. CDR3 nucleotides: TGTGCCAGGGGAGGGGCCCTTAATGAAAAACTGTTTTTT.

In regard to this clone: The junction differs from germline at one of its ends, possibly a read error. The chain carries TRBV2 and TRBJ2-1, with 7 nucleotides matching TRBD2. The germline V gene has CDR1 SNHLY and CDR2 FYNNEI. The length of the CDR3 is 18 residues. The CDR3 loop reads CASSEEGPASGEDNEQFF. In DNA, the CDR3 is TGTGCCAGCAGCGAAGAAGGACCAGCTAGCGGTGAAGACAATGAGCAGTTCTTC.

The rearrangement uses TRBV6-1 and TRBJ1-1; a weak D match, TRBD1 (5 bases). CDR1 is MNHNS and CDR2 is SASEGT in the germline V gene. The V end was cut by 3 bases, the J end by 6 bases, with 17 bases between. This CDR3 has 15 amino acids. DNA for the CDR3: TGTGCCAGCAGTGACTCCAGGTCGTGGGGCCCTGAAGCTTTCTTT. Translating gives CASSDSRSWGPEAFF.

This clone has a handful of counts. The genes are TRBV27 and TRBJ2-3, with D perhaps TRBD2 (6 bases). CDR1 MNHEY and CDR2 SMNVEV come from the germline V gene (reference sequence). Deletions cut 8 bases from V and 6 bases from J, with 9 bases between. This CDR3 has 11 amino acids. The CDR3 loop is CASFRGDTQYF. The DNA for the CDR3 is TGTGCCAGCTTCCGGGGGGATACGCAGTATTTT.

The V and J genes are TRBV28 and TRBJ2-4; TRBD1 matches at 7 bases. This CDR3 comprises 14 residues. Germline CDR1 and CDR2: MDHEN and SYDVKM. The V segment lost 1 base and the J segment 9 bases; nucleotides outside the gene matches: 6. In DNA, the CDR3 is TGTGCCAGCAGTTTATTAGATAGGGACAGCATTCAGTACTTC. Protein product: CASSLLDRDSIQYF.

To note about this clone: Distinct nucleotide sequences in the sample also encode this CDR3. CDR3 nucleotides: TGTGCCAGCAGCGTCGGTCAGGGTCCTTACGAGCAGTACTTC. Amino acids: CASSVGQGPYEQYF. The gene calls are TRBV9 and TRBJ2-7; a possible D gene is TRBD1 (5 bases). This CDR3 is 14 amino acids long. The V gene lost 2 bases and the J gene lost 4 bases, with 13 bases spanning the gap. Germline V gene lookup returns CDR1 SGDLS and CDR2 YYNGEE. The complete variable domain, with remaining parts taken from reference TRBV9 and TRBJ2-7, reads DSGVTQTPKHLITATGQRVTLRCSPRSGDLSVYWYQQSLDQGLQFLIQYYNGEERAKGNILERFSAQQFPDLHSELNLSSLELGDSALYFCASSVGQGPYEQYFGPGTRLTVT.